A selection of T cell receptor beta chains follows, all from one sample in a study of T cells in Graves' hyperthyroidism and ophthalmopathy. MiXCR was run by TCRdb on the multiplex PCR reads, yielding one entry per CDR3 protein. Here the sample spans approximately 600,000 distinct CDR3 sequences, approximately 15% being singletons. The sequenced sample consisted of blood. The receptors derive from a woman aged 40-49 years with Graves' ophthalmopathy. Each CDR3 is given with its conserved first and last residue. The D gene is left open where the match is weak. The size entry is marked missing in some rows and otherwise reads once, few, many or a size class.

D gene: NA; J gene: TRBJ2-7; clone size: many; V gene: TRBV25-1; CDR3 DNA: TGTGCCAGCAGTGATCGTCAGGGTCCCTACGAGCAGTACTTC; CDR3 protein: CASSDRQGPYEQYF
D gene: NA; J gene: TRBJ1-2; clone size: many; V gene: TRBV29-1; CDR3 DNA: TGCAGCGGGCGGGGTAACTATGGCTACACCTTC; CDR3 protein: CSGRGNYGYTF
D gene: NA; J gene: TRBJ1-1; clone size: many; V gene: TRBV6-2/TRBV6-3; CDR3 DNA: TGTGCCAGCAGGGACCGCACTGAAGCTTTCTTT; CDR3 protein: CASRDRTEAFF
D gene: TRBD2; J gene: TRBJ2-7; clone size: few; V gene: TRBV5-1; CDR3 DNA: TGCGCCAGCAGCCTGGGACTAGCGGGAGATCTCTCCTACGAGCAGTACTTC; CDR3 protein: CASSLGLAGDLSYEQYF
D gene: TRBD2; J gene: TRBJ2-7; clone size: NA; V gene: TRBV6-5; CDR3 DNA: TGTACCAGCAGTTACGGCGGGAGTTCCTACGAGCAGTACTTC; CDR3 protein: CTSSYGGSSYEQYF
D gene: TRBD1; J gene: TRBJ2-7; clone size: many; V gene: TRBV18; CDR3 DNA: TGTGCCAGCTCACCATTAGGGGGCCTACCCTCCTACGAGCAGTACTTC; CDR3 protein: CASSPLGGLPSYEQYF
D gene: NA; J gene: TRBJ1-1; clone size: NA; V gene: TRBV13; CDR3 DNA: TGTGCCAGCAGCCCCCGGGACGGACCAGCTTACACTGAAGCTTTCTTT; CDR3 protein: CASSPRDGPAYTEAFF
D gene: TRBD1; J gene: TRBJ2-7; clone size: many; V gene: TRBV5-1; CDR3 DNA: TGCGCCAGCAGCACGGACAGGGGGTTTGGCCTATACGAGCAGTACTTC; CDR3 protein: CASSTDRGFGLYEQYF
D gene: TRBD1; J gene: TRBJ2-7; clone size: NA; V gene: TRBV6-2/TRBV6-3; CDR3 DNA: TGTGCCAGCAGCTCGACAGGGGGTCCCTACGAGCAGTACTTC; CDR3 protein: CASSSTGGPYEQYF
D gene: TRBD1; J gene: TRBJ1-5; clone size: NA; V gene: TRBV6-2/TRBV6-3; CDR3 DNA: TGTGCCAGCAGTTCACTGGACAGGGGGAGCAATCAGCCCCAGCATTTT; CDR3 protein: CASSSLDRGSNQPQHF
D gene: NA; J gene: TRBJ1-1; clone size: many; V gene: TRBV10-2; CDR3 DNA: TGCGCCAGCAGTGAACAGGCGTACACTGAAGCTTTCTTT; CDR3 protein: CASSEQAYTEAFF
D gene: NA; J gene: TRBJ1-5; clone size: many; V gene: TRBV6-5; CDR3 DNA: TGTGCCAGCAGTTACTTCCAGGACAATCAGCCCCAGCATTTT; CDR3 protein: CASSYFQDNQPQHF
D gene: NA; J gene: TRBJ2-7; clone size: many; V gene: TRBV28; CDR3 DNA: TGTGCCAGCAGTCTCGACCCATTTCGAGACTACGAGCAGTACTTC; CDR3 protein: CASSLDPFRDYEQYF
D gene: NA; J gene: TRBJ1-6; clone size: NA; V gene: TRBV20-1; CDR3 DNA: TGCAGTGCTAGAAGCGGAGGGTATGGTTCACCCCTCCACTTT; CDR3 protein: CSARSGGYGSPLHF
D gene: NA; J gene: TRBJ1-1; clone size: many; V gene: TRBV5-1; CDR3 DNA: TGCGCCAGCAGCTTGGGACAGCACATGAACACTGAAGCTTTCTTT; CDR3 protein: CASSLGQHMNTEAFF
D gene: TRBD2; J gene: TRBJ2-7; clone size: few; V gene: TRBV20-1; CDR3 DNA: TGCAGTGCAGAAGCCCCAGCGGGGTTCTACGAGCAGTACTTC; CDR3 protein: CSAEAPAGFYEQYF
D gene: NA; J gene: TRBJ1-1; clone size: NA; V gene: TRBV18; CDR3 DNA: TGTGCCAGCTCCGCGGGGGGTGGACTTGAAGCTTTCTTT; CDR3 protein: CASSAGGGLEAFF
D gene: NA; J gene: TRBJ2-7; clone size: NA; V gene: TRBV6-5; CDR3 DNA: TGTGCCAGCAGTTACTCGACCGGGACGGGGGTCTACGAGCAGTACTTC; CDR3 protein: CASSYSTGTGVYEQYF
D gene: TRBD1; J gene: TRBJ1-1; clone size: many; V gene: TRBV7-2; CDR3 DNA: TGTGCCAGCAGCCTAATCGGGACAGCGACTGAAGCTTTCTTT; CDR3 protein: CASSLIGTATEAFF
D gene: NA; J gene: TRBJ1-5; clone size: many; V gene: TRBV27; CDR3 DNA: TGTGCCAGCAGTTGGTCAGCAAATCAGCCCCAGCATTTT; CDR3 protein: CASSWSANQPQHF
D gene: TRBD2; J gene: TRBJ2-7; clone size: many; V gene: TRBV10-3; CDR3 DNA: TGTGCCATCAGTGGGACTAGCGGGAGAAGCGAGCAGTACTTC; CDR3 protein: CAISGTSGRSEQYF
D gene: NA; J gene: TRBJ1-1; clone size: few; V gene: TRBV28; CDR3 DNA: TGTGCCAGCAGGAGAACAGTCCTGGTCGGGAACACTGAAGCTTTCTTT; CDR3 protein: CASRRTVLVGNTEAFF
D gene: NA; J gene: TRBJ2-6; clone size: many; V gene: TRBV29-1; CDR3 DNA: TGCAGCGTAATAGCTGGTGGGGCCAACGTCCTGACTTTC; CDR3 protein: CSVIAGGANVLTF
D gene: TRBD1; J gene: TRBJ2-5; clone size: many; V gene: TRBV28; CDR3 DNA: TGTGCCAGCAGTAATCGACAGGGACGCCAAGAGACCCAGTACTTC; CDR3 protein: CASSNRQGRQETQYF
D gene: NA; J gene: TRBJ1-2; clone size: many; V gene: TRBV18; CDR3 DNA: TGTGCCAGCTCACCGGAGACAAACTATGGCTACACCTTC; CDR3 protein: CASSPETNYGYTF
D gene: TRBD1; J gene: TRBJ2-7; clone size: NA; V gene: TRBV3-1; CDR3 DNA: TGTGCCAGCAGCCAGGCGACAGGGTTGGGCGAGCAGTACTTC; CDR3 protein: CASSQATGLGEQYF
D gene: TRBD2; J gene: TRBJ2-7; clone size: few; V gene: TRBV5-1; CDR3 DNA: TGCGCCAGCAGCTTGGATAGCGGGAGTTACGAGCAGTACTTC; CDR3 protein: CASSLDSGSYEQYF
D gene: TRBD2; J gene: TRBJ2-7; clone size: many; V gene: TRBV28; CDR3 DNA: TGTGCCAGCCGCTATAGCGGGAACTCCTACGAGCAGTACTTC; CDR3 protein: CASRYSGNSYEQYF
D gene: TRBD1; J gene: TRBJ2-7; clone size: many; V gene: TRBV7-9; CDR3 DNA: TGTGCCAGCAGCTTAGCGGGACAGGCCTACGAGCAGTACTTC; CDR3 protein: CASSLAGQAYEQYF
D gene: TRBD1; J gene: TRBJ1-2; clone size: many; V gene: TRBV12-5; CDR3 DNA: TGTGCTAGTGGTTTGGTGCGGCGCGGAACAGGGGCCTCTAACTATGGCTACACCTTC; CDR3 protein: CASGLVRRGTGASNYGYTF
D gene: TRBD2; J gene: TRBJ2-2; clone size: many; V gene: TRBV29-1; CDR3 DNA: TGCAGCGTCGCGGGAGGACCGAACGCCGGGGAGCTGTTTTTT; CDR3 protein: CSVAGGPNAGELFF
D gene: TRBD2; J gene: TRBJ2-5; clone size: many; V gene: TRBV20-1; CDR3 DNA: TGCAGTGCTAGAATTGCGGGAGAACTCCAAGAGACCCTGTACTTC; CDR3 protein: CSARIAGELQETLYF
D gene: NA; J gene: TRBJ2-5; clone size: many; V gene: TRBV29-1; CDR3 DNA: TGCAGCGGGACCCCAGGGGAGGAGACCCAGTACTTC; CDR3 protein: CSGTPGEETQYF
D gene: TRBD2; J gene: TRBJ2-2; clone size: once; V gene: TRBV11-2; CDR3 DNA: TGTGCCAGCAGCTTATTAGCGGGAGTGGAGCTGTTTTTT; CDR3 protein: CASSLLAGVELFF
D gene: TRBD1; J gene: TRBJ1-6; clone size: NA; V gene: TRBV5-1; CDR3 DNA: TGCGCCAGCAGCCCACAGGACAGGGGGGGTAACAATTCACCCCTCCACTTT; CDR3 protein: CASSPQDRGGNNSPLHF
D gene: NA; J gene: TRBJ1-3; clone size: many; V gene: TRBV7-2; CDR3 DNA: TGTGCCAGCAGCTTAGTTGGGGGCCGGGGAAACACCATATATTTT; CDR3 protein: CASSLVGGRGNTIYF
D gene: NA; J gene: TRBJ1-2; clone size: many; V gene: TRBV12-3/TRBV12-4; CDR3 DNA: TGTGCCAGCAGACGAGAGACAGGTTACGTCTATGGCTACACCTTC; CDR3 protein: CASRRETGYVYGYTF
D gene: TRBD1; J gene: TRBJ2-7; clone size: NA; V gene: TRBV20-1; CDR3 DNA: TGCAGTGCGGACAGGGTTGGTGTAAACGAGCAGTACTTC; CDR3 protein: CSADRVGVNEQYF
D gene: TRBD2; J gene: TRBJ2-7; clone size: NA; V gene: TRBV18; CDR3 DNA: TGTGCCAGCTCACCAGGGCCCACTAGCGGCTACGAGCAGTACTTC; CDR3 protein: CASSPGPTSGYEQYF
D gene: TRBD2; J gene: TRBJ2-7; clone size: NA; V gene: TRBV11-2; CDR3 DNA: TGTGCCAGCAGCTTAGTAGCGGGGTCTAGCGGGAGGTCCGGCGAGCAGTACTTC; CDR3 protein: CASSLVAGSSGRSGEQYF
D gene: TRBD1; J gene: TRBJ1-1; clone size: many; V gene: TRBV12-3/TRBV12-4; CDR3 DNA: TGTGCCAGCAGACCACAGGGGCTGAACACTGAAGCTTTCTTT; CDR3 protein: CASRPQGLNTEAFF
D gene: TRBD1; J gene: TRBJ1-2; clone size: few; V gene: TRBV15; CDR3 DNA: TGTGCCACCAGCAGGACACCAGGGGGCGGATACACCTTC; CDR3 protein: CATSRTPGGGYTF
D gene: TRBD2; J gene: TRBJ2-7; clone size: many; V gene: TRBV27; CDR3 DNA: TGTGCCAGCAGTTCCCATAGCGGGAGCTCCTACGAGCAGTACTTC; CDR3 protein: CASSSHSGSSYEQYF